This is a list of T cell receptor beta chains from one sample in a study of cytomegalovirus exposure and HLA in healthy donors. This table comes from immunoSEQ multiplex PCR, and its TCRdb copy is limited to in-frame clones, with some not included. The repertoire holds around 130,000 clones, with around 84% as singletons. The sequencing input was PBMCs. The origin of the receptors is a man aged 45 to 65 in good health and CMV-seronegative. CDR3s leave out the opening cysteine and the closing phenylalanine or tryptophan.

V gene: TRBV11-2; CDR3 protein: ASSMGQGQGYT
V gene: TRBV13; CDR3 protein: ASSYTTPTQY
V gene: TRBV28; CDR3 protein: ASSRAGSSYEQY
V gene: TRBV5-1; CDR3 protein: ASSLVVNEKLF
V gene: TRBV30; CDR3 protein: AWSVNSFYEQY
V gene: TRBV5-1; CDR3 protein: ASNEGVTVQETQY
V gene: TRBV5-1; CDR3 protein: ASSPETGGYNEQF
V gene: TRBV5-4; CDR3 protein: ASSSGGAWNEQF
V gene: TRBV6-5; CDR3 protein: ASTSGQVGYEQY
V gene: TRBV19; CDR3 protein: ASSIPGETNTEAF
V gene: TRBV25-1; CDR3 protein: ASTPSGVATGELF
V gene: TRBV30; CDR3 protein: ACLGDTQY
V gene: TRBV6-5; CDR3 protein: ASSSGTSGYNEQF
V gene: TRBV5-5; CDR3 protein: ASSPGQGDYGYT
V gene: TRBV7-9; CDR3 protein: ASSPRGQVNTEAF
V gene: TRBV12-5; CDR3 protein: ASGQETGANSGANVLT
V gene: TRBV5-1; CDR3 protein: ASSLSTGETYEQY
V gene: TRBV19; CDR3 protein: ASSGAGADSYNEQF
V gene: TRBV30; CDR3 protein: ASGASGLGQY
V gene: TRBV7-9; CDR3 protein: ASSLGVTEEQY
V gene: TRBV27; CDR3 protein: ASSLSASQSYEQY
V gene: TRBV7-8; CDR3 protein: ASSFRGGAYEQY
V gene: TRBV5-4; CDR3 protein: ASSSTGVEGYT
V gene: TRBV15; CDR3 protein: ATSSQGYSPLH
V gene: TRBV9; CDR3 protein: ASSVGHRGQGNEQF
V gene: TRBV6-1; CDR3 protein: ASSEGGNTIY
V gene: TRBV18; CDR3 protein: ASSPISRGSNTEAF
V gene: TRBV6-5; CDR3 protein: ASSYPGQGRAF